This T cell receptor (beta chain) was sequenced during a study of T cells in Graves' hyperthyroidism and ophthalmopathy. About the study: Pretreatment peripheral blood was obtained at initial diagnosis.

The sample holds a few counts of this clonotype. TCR beta CDR3 sequences were amplified from RNA transcripts. A set of HTBI primers served as the primers for a first-round RT-PCR of the TCR CDR3. MiXCR was run by TCRdb on the multiplex PCR reads, yielding one entry per CDR3 protein. The data show 300,000 to 400,000 distinct CDR3 sequences, roughly 18% seen once. With 3 bases removed from V and 5 bases from J, the gap between germline ends came to 7 bases. CDR1 and CDR2 (germline): MRHNA, SNTAGT. This CDR3 contains 13 residues. The sample consisted of blood. The TCR sequence derives from a woman in her forties or fifties with Graves' hyperthyroidism. The chain combines TRBV6-4 with TRBJ2-2; D gene uncertain. The CDR3 loop is CASSEEETGELFF. Written as DNA, the CDR3 is TGTGCCAGCAGTGAAGAGGAGACCGGGGAGCTGTTTTTT.